A single sample is the source of the 19 T cell receptor beta chains below, sequenced in a study of cytomegalovirus exposure and HLA in healthy donors. With 60 Vbeta and 13 Jbeta primers, the PCR was carried out. Sequenced by immunoSEQ multiplex PCR; TCRdb stores in-frame clones only, minus some. The top ten hold about 5% of the sample, which has about 150,000 clones, about four fifths seen once. Input material: PBMCs. These receptors were collected from a man aged 30-40 years in good health and CMV-seropositive.

The chain recombines TRBV11-2 with TRBJ1-4, with 8 positions matching TRBD1. Germline assignment: CDR1 SGHAT and CDR2 FQNNGV. Trimming at V came to 3 bases and at J to 7 bases, leaving 7 bases not matched to a gene. The CDR3 extends over 15 amino acids. Here the CDR3 reads CASSFSGGIGEKLFF. In DNA form, the CDR3 reads TGTGCCAGCAGCTTCTCAGGGGGCATCGGTGAAAAACTGTTTTTT.

This chain connects TRBV6-1 to TRBJ2-7; D is undetermined. Per the germline V gene, CDR1 is MNHNS and CDR2 is SASEGT. The CDR3 covers 14 residues. The V end was cut by 2 bases, the J end by 0 bases, with 8 bases between. Written as DNA, the CDR3 is TGTGCCAGCAGTGAAAGTCGAGACTCCTACGAGCAGTACTTC. This encodes CASSESRDSYEQYF.

On this clone itself: The sample carries other DNA sequences with the same CDR3. CDR3 residues: CSVGTGSYEQYF. For the CDR3, the DNA is TGCAGCGTAGGGACAGGGTCCTACGAGCAGTACTTC. The chain carries TRBV29-1 and TRBJ2-7, with 9 bases aligning to TRBD1. This CDR3 contains 12 residues. V dropped 6 bases and J dropped 1; count of bases not matched to a gene: 1. Looked up from germline, CDR1 is SQVTM and CDR2 is ANQGSEA.

The chain couples TRBV6-6 to TRBJ1-1, with unresolved D. With 6 bases removed from V and 4 bases from J, the gap between germline ends came to 15 bases. This CDR3 region has 14 residues. The germline gives CDR1 MNHNY, CDR2 SVGAGI (reference sequence). The CDR3 sequence is CASSRDSAITEAFF. DNA for the CDR3: TGTGCCAGCAGCCGTGACTCGGCCATCACTGAAGCTTTCTTT.

V is TRBV28 and J is TRBJ2-3; 11 bases line up with TRBD1. Trimming at V came to 2 bases and at J to 4 bases, leaving 8 bases not matched to a gene. This CDR3 is 17 amino acids long. Per germline, CDR1 MDHEN and CDR2 SYDVKM. The CDR3 loop is CASSLPIRDRGADTQYF. CDR3 DNA sequence: TGTGCCAGCAGTTTACCAATCCGGGACAGGGGGGCAGATACGCAGTATTTT.

The rearrangement uses TRBV5-1 and TRBJ2-7, with 9 positions matching TRBD1. The length of the CDR3 is 15 residues. Germline trimming cut 0 bases from V and 1 base from J; bases unmatched to any gene: 2. CDR1 SGHRS and CDR2 YFSETQ come from the germline V gene. The CDR3 sequence is CASSLDGTGSYEQYF. In DNA form, the CDR3 reads TGCGCCAGCAGCTTGGATGGGACAGGGTCCTACGAGCAGTACTTC.

This clone was detected a few times. This rearrangement joins TRBV25-1 to TRBJ2-7; 8 nucleotides align to TRBD1. The CDR3 spans 17 residues. Looked up from germline, CDR1 is MGHDK and CDR2 is SYGVNS. V dropped 3 bases and J dropped 0; count of bases not matched to a gene: 10. CDR3 sequence: CASSDLDRDQSSYEQYF. CDR3 DNA sequence: TGTGCCAGCAGTGATTTGGACAGGGACCAAAGCTCCTACGAGCAGTACTTC.

This chain connects TRBV4-1 to TRBJ1-5; D is perhaps TRBD1 (5 bases). The V gene's germline CDR1 is MGHRA and CDR2 YSYEKL. Trimming pared 1 base from V and 3 bases from J, leaving 10 bases between. This CDR3 is 15 amino acids long. CDR3 sequence: CASSQVGRDNQPQHF. In nucleotides, the CDR3 is TGCGCCAGCAGCCAAGTAGGCAGGGACAATCAGCCCCAGCATTTT.

V usage is TRBV27 and J usage is TRBJ2-5; 14 bases line up with TRBD2. Near its end, the DNA agrees better with TRBJ2-7, so the J call may be wrong. CDR3 size: 16 residues. From germline, CDR1 is MNHEY and CDR2 SMNVEV (reference sequence). CDR3: CASRLPGLAGAYEQYF. CDR3 coding DNA: TGTGCCAGCAGATTACCGGGACTAGCGGGAGCTTACGAGCAGTACTTC.

The J gene is TRBJ1-4, the V gene TRBV11-2; 8 positions agree with TRBD1. Germline V CDR1 and CDR2: SGHAT, FQNNGV. The CDR3 consists of 16 residues. V shed 2 bases and J 8 bases; nucleotides not matched to a gene: 10. CDR3 in amino acids: CASSLLKGQGGEKLFF. CDR3 in DNA: TGTGCCAGCAGCTTATTAAAAGGACAGGGAGGAGAAAAACTGTTTTTT.

The CDR3 DNA sequence: TGTGCCAGTAGTCGAGGTCGGGGGACTCCCCCACTTTACAATGAGCAGTTCTTC. The encoded protein is CASSRGRGTPPLYNEQFF. The V and J genes are TRBV19 and TRBJ2-1; maybe TRBD2 (6 bases). CDR3 length equals 18 residues. Germline V lookup: CDR1 LNHDA, CDR2 SQIVND (reference sequence). V shed 5 bases and J shed 4 bases, with 24 bases lying between them.

This clone was picked up a small number of times. This chain connects TRBV2 to TRBJ1-3; 8 nucleotides match TRBD1. In germline, CDR1 is SNHLY, CDR2 FYNNEI. The CDR3 extends over 16 amino acids. V shed 4 bases and J 1 base; nucleotides not matched to a gene: 6. CDR3 nucleotide sequence: TGTGCCAGCAGTGGGGGGACAGGTCGATCTGGAAACACCATATATTTT. It encodes CASSGGTGRSGNTIYF.

This clone was picked up one time. This chain connects TRBV6-5 to TRBJ1-1; TRBD1 might be the D (5 bases). The CDR3 runs 13 residues. V lost 7 bases to trimming and J lost 0 bases, with 9 bases between them. Germline loops: CDR1 MNHEY, CDR2 SVGAGI. CDR3 sequence: CASKKGMNTEAFF. The CDR3 nucleotides are TGTGCCAGCAAAAAGGGGATGAACACTGAAGCTTTCTTT.

V usage is TRBV7-2 and J usage is TRBJ1-2; no clear D gene. Germline CDR1 and CDR2: SGHTA and FQGNSA. Trimming stripped 5 bases from V and 6 bases from J, with 22 bases between. The CDR3 sequence is 16 residues long. This chain's CDR3 is CASSPFNRDGAHGYTF. As DNA, the CDR3 is TGTGCCAGCAGCCCCTTCAACCGAGACGGAGCTCATGGCTACACCTTC.

V and J are TRBV28 and TRBJ1-2; D is unclear. Germline assignment: CDR1 MDHEN and CDR2 SYDVKM. V lost 4 bases to trimming and J lost 6 bases, with 9 bases between them. CDR3 length equals 12 residues. The CDR3 reads CASSSGSNGYTF. The CDR3 DNA follows: TGTGCCAGCAGTTCCGGGAGTAATGGCTACACCTTC.

CDR3 residues: CASSRRSGLVEQFF. The CDR3 bases are TGCGCCAGCAGCCGAAGATCGGGACTAGTTGAGCAGTTCTTC. J is TRBJ2-1 and V is TRBV4-3; 8 bases fit TRBD2. This CDR3 is 14 amino acids long. CDR1 is LGHNA and CDR2 is YSLEER in the germline V gene. V lost 4 bases, J lost 9 bases, and 8 bases stayed unmatched.

The sample holds a few counts of this clone. The rearrangement joins TRBV7-9 to TRBJ2-7; possible D gene TRBD2, 5 bases. This CDR3 is 16 amino acids long. V was pared by 2 bases and J by 2 bases, with 16 bases between. Germline CDR1 and CDR2: SEHNR and FQNEAQ (reference sequence). CDR3 DNA sequence: TGTGCCAGCAGCTTACCCCCCGGGGTTTCGCCCTACGAGCAGTACTTC. Translating gives CASSLPPGVSPYEQYF. The entire variable domain, with the rest obtained from reference TRBV7-9 and TRBJ2-7, is as follows: DTGVSQNPRHKITKRGQNVTFRCDPISEHNRLYWYRQTLGQGPEFLTYFQNEAQLEKSRLLSDRFSAERPKGSFSTLEIQRTEQGDSAMYLCASSLPPGVSPYEQYFGPGTRLTVT.

The chain is built from TRBV15 and TRBJ1-4; the D gene is possibly TRBD1 (6 bases). Germline V lookup: CDR1 LNHNV, CDR2 YYDKDF (reference sequence). Trimming shortened V by 0 bases and J by 0 bases, and 8 bases separated the two germline ends. The CDR3 consists of 16 residues. CDR3 region: CATSRDWGPTNEKLFF. The CDR3 DNA is TGTGCCACCAGCAGAGATTGGGGGCCAACTAATGAAAAACTGTTTTTT. Supplemented by reference TRBV15 and TRBJ1-4, the full variable domain reads DAMVIQNPRYQVTQFGKPVTLSCSQTLNHNVMYWYQQKSSQAPKLLFHYYDKDFNNEADTPDNFQSRRPNTSFCFLDIRSPGLGDTAMYLCATSRDWGPTNEKLFFGSGTQLSVL.

This chain links TRBV7-2 with TRBJ1-2; D is ambiguous. Trimming shortened V by 2 bases and J by 4 bases, and 5 bases separated the two germline ends. Per the germline V gene, CDR1 is SGHTA and CDR2 is FQGNSA. The CDR3 runs 12 residues. This chain's CDR3 is CASSLISYGYTF. CDR3 DNA sequence: TGTGCCAGCAGCTTAATTAGCTATGGCTACACCTTC.